The 17 T cell receptor beta chains in this list originate from one sample, sequenced in a study of T cells after posttransplantation cyclophosphamide. The assay was immunoSEQ multiplex PCR, and TCRdb's table has in-frame clones only and misses some. Counted here are roughly 11,000 clones, 75% to 85% occurring once; the ten biggest clones make up about 4%. Methotrexate plus calcineurin inhibitor accompanied controls' myeloablative marrow transplants; sampling was 1 year later. Sequencing was performed on PBMCs, taken around 350 days after allogeneic stem cell transplant with calcineurin inhibitor and methotrexate. The source of these receptors is a male patient in his thirties who received an allogeneic stem cell transplant from an unrelated donor, was CMV-positive, and had acute GVHD only. A subset of T cells may come from the graft donor.

This clone was observed a few times. J is TRBJ2-7 and V is TRBV27; D ambiguous. The V gene lost 6 bases and the J gene lost 2 bases, with 8 bases spanning the gap. Germline V gives CDR1 MNHEY, CDR2 SMNVEV (reference sequence). This CDR3 is 12 amino acids long. CDR3 sequence reads: CASRKTPYEQYF. CDR3 nucleotides: TGTGCCAGCAGGAAGACTCCCTACGAGCAGTACTTC.

The chain couples TRBV15 to TRBJ2-1, with TRBD2 identical over 10 bases. Per the germline V gene, CDR1 is LNHNV and CDR2 is YYDKDF (reference sequence). The CDR3 runs to 16 residues. V gave up 3 bases and J gave up 7 bases; unmatched junction bases: 9. The CDR3 region has the DNA TGTGCCACCAGCAGCGAACTAGCGGGGCTGGGGAATGAGCAGTTCTTC. Its translation is CATSSELAGLGNEQFF.

This clone was seen more than once but under ten times. The gene calls are TRBV29-1 and TRBJ2-2; TRBD2 is a possible D gene (5 bases). This CDR3 has 14 amino acids. Germline loops: CDR1 SQVTM, CDR2 ANQGSEA. The V and J ends lost 5 bases and 1 base respectively, with 11 bases between them. The CDR3, as DNA: TGCAGCGTTCAAGCACGGGGGAACACCGGGGAGCTGTTTTTT. It specifies CSVQARGNTGELFF.

The chain employs TRBV2 and TRBJ1-1; 8 bases fit TRBD1. CDR1 is SNHLY, CDR2 FYNNEI, per germline. This CDR3 is 14 amino acids long. The V segment lost 8 bases and the J segment 5 bases; nucleotides outside the gene matches: 10. The CDR3 reads CASSNIQGVTEAFF. The CDR3 nucleotides are TGTGCCAGCTCAAACATACAGGGGGTGACTGAAGCTTTCTTT.

This clone was recorded a few times. The chain recombines TRBV2 with TRBJ2-7, with 10 bases identical to TRBD1. The CDR3 is made up of 14 amino acids. The ends lost 8 bases at V and 3 bases at J; junction bases unmatched: 7. The germline V gene encodes CDR1 SNHLY and CDR2 FYNNEI. The CDR3 coding sequence is TGTGCCAGCTCCCGGGACAGGGGCTTCTACGAGCAGTACTTC. This codes for CASSRDRGFYEQYF.

CDR3: CASRSTSGSFPETQYF. The CDR3 DNA reads as TGTGCCAGCAGGTCGACTAGCGGGAGCTTTCCGGAGACCCAGTACTTC. The rearrangement uses TRBV5-4 and TRBJ2-5; TRBD2 agrees at 12 bases. The ends lost 5 bases at V and 5 bases at J; junction bases unmatched: 10. CDR3 length equals 16 residues. From germline, CDR1 is SGHNT and CDR2 YYREEE (reference sequence).

V usage is TRBV5-4 and J usage is TRBJ1-4, with D unclear. CDR1 and CDR2 (germline): SGHNT, YYREEE (reference sequence). There are 16 residues in the CDR3. The germline V and J ends were trimmed by 3 bases and 0 bases, with 12 bases remaining between them. CDR3 bases: TGTGCCAGCAGCTCGAGTTGGTCCTCAACTAATGAAAAACTGTTTTTT. It codes for CASSSSWSSTNEKLFF.

The J gene is TRBJ2-7, the V gene TRBV5-4; TRBD1 matches at 10 bases. Germline assignment: CDR1 SGHNT and CDR2 YYREEE (reference sequence). The V and J ends lost 4 bases and 6 bases, in that order; junction bases with no gene match: 13. This CDR3 has 16 amino acids. In DNA, the CDR3 is TGTGCCAGCAGCGTTGCCCCGGGACAGGGGTTTACCGAGCAGTACTTC. Its translation is CASSVAPGQGFTEQYF.

The rearrangement uses TRBV7-8 and TRBJ2-7; D might be TRBD1 (6 bases). The V gene's germline CDR1 is SGHVS and CDR2 FQNEAQ. V lost 3 bases, J lost 1 base, and 16 bases lay in between. The CDR3 has 16 residues. CDR3 sequence: CASSLDHRDISYEQYF. CDR3 nucleotides: TGTGCCAGCAGCTTGGACCATCGGGACATTTCCTACGAGCAGTACTTC.

The chain links TRBV5-4 to TRBJ2-3, with a weak D call TRBD2 (6 bases). V was shortened by 10 bases and J by 3 bases, with 18 bases between the two germline ends. The CDR3 is 14 amino acids. Germline V lookup: CDR1 SGHNT, CDR2 YYREEE (reference sequence). The CDR3 DNA reads TGTGCCGGGGAGGACTCCCTAATGACAGATACGCAGTATTTT. Translation gives CAGEDSLMTDTQYF.

This chain uses TRBV4-3 with TRBJ2-7; 10 bases match TRBD1. V shed 4 bases, J shed 12 bases, and the junction held 9 bases outside the gene matches. Germline V gene sequence: CDR1 LGHNA, CDR2 YSLEER. This CDR3 has 13 residues. CDR3 sequence: CASSRGTGDIRYF. As DNA, the CDR3 is TGCGCCAGCAGCCGAGGGACAGGGGATATACGGTACTTC.

The chain couples TRBV4-1 to TRBJ1-5; the D gene is possibly TRBD1 (5 bases). This CDR3 region has 18 residues. Germline assignment: CDR1 MGHRA and CDR2 YSYEKL. Trimming removed 3 bases at V and 4 bases at J, with 22 bases between. In DNA, the CDR3 is TGCGCCAGCAGCCACCCCCCTGGGGCAGCAAGTGGGAATCAGCCCCAGCATTTT. The encoded protein is CASSHPPGAASGNQPQHF.

This clone has only one observation. J is TRBJ2-1 and V is TRBV6-1, with 8 positions matching TRBD2. With V trimmed by 5 bases and J by 8 bases, 11 bases remained unmatched. In germline, CDR1 is MNHNS, CDR2 SASEGT. The CDR3 length is 15 residues. CDR3 bases: TGTGCCAGCAGTCCCGGGACTAGGAAGCCCGATGAGCAGTTCTTC. It translates to CASSPGTRKPDEQFF.

This clone was seen once. This chain uses TRBV5-1 with TRBJ2-3, with TRBD2 matching 8 bases. The CDR3 contains 14 residues. CDR1 SGHRS and CDR2 YFSETQ come from the germline V gene. V lost 6 bases and J lost 0; bases outside the gene matches: 3. The CDR3 loop reads CASNSGESTDTQYF. For the CDR3, the DNA is TGCGCCAGCAATAGCGGGGAGAGCACAGATACGCAGTATTTT.

The chain joins TRBV5-1 to TRBJ2-7; 8 bases map to TRBD1. The length of the CDR3 is 14 residues. The V gene end was trimmed by 3 bases and the J gene end by 4 bases; junction bases not matched to a gene: 6. Germline V gene lookup returns CDR1 SGHRS and CDR2 YFSETQ. This CDR3 is CASSSTGGSYEQYF. In nucleotides, the CDR3 is TGCGCCAGCAGCTCCACAGGGGGTAGTTACGAGCAGTACTTC.

A few counts support this clone. The rearrangement uses TRBV13 and TRBJ1-6; D is undetermined. CDR1 and CDR2 (germline): PRHDT, FYEKMQ (reference sequence). The CDR3 runs to 13 residues. With 6 bases removed from V and 8 bases from J, the gap between germline ends came to 11 bases. CDR3 nucleotide sequence: TGTGCCAGCAGGCCGGAGGGAGATTCACCCCTCCACTTT. The encoded protein is CASRPEGDSPLHF.

The gene calls are TRBV4-1 and TRBJ2-3; 7 bases are a match to TRBD1. J gave up 4 bases and V 3 bases, and 7 bases lay outside the gene matches. Germline V gives CDR1 MGHRA, CDR2 YSYEKL. CDR3 size: 15 residues. DNA for the CDR3: TGCGCCAGCAGCCAGACAGGGTTTAGGGCAGATACGCAGTATTTT. The encoded protein is CASSQTGFRADTQYF.